This T cell receptor (beta chain) derives from a study of cytomegalovirus exposure and HLA in healthy donors. Overall study: Prior work identified 120 million or so unique TCR beta sequences in some 180 million T cells.

Regarding this clone: Its matching antigen is unknown.

Overall study results and limits: According to a later analysis, most TCR beta chains associated with CMV appeared HLA-restricted. A later analysis associated 15,000 to 20,000 TCR beta sequences with HLA alleles at a 0.05 false discovery rate.

This CDR3 region has 16 residues. Trimming at V came to 0 bases and at J to 8 bases, leaving 8 bases not matched to a gene. Germline values: CDR1 WNHNN, CDR2 SYGVQD (reference sequence). PCR involved 60 Vbeta and 13 Jbeta primers. This table comes from immunoSEQ multiplex PCR, and its TCRdb copy is limited to in-frame clones, with some not included. The profile shows 95,000 to 150,000 clones, roughly 80% of them singletons. The origin of this receptor is a man aged 30-40 years in good health and CMV-seronegative. The chain carries TRBV10-1 and TRBJ2-1, with 9 bases matching TRBD1. The material sequenced was PBMCs. The CDR3 DNA sequence: TGCGCCAGCAGTGAGTCCACAGGGGGCGCGATCGATGAGCAGTTCTTC. Protein: CASSESTGGAIDEQFF.